The source of this T cell receptor beta chain is a study of T cell responses to AZD1222 COVID-19 vaccine listed by TCRdb under 2021. General notes on the study: AZD1222 recipients whose second dose came at about 4 weeks and those whose second dose came at about 12 weeks were combined into one group, since spike-specific TCR depth and breadth did not differ between the two schedules. TCR sequencing covered fewer than 250 trial participants: roughly 200 given two doses of AZD1222 and about 26 given two doses of MenACWY control vaccine. Enrollment into the trials was organized by age into subgroups of 18-55, 56-69 and 70-plus years, and those subgroups contained roughly 140, 27 and 60 TCR-sequenced participants, respectively.

This specimen's time point label, interpreted: baseline before first vaccination. The vaccinee samples were drawn from two UK trials, COV001 and COV002, one of which was a single-blind randomized controlled phase 2/3 trial testing AZD1222 (ChAdOx1 nCoV-19) in healthy adults. For TCRbeta chain sequencing, PBMC samples from trial participants were taken at day 0 and at day 28 after the second dose. The CDR3 regions of human TCRbeta chains were subjected to immunosequencing. For the original study's pipeline: Repertoire TCRs were matched against a reference library of SARS-CoV-2-specific TCRs generated with the MIRA antigen-specificity platform. Breadth was defined as the fraction of unique TCRs that were SARS-CoV-2-associated. Depth was defined as the fraction of total T cells that were SARS-CoV-2-associated. Each spike-specific TCR was assigned to its reactive spike region and to a CD4 or CD8 class using the MIRA data. Log10-transformed breadth and depth values were compared by one-way ANOVA with Sidak's multiple comparisons tests. TCRdb provides this immuneACCESS table in a form limited to in-frame rearrangements. Some clones are lacking; in checked studies, under half of them reflect an unresolved V gene, and why the rest are absent is not known. V, J and clone size were drawn from that table, and D and trimming were deduced from the DNA. Across this sample there are roughly 190,000 clones, with 80% to 95% seen only once. The leading ten clones occupy about 4% of the sample.

Concerning this clone: Its antigen is still unknown. Qualities for individual bases were not recorded, and no much larger clone is one base off.

The CDR3 contains 14 residues, cysteine and phenylalanine counted. CDR3 DNA is the only sequence kept; it has 42 bases, read in frame from the first base. The junction carries 6 bases between V and J, which are trimmed by 0 bases and 1 base respectively. CDR1 MGHDK and CDR2 SYGVNS are derived from the germline V gene. Findings and caveats that apply to the study as a whole: After two AZD1222 doses, spike-specific TCR breadth and depth were significantly higher than at day 0 and than in MenACWY recipients. Reportedly, almost half of the unique spike-specific TCRs recognized epitopes lying outside the regions that are mutated in the B.1.351 and B.1.1.7 variants. The 56-69-year group was small, and its depth increase did not reach significance, likely because of low power. Conclusions about previously exposed vaccinees are limited because only a handful of AZD1222 recipients were SARS-CoV-2 seropositive at baseline. Most participants were white British and females outnumbered males, and the authors suggested that clonal diversity may have been underestimated. No day 14 peak-response samples were available, so repertoires were characterized only after the peak T cell response. Vaccine-associated CD4 TCRs spanned the whole spike protein, with dominant responses in regions 160-218 and 743-854.

The rearranged chain carries TRBV25-1 and TRBJ1-1, with no D gene named confidently. The sequence derives from an adult in good health. This material consisted of peripheral blood, taken on day 0 of AZD1222 vaccination. The CDR3 protein is CASSEYAGNTEAFF. In nucleotide form, the sequence is TGTGCCAGCAGTGAATATGCAGGGAACACTGAAGCTTTCTTT.